There are many counts of the clone carrying this T cell receptor beta chain. CDR1 and CDR2 (germline): GTSNPN, SVGIG (reference sequence). The germline V and J ends were trimmed by 4 bases and 8 bases, with 11 bases remaining between them. This CDR3 comprises 11 residues. The sample comes from a study of early T cells in non-severe SARS-CoV-2 infection. The protocol attached unique molecular identifiers to individual cDNA molecules. Via MiXCR, TCRdb re-called the 5' RACE reads, giving one row per CDR3 protein. The sample has about 60,000 distinct CDR3 sequences, 5.6% seen once. The V and J genes are TRBV30 and TRBJ1-1; no firm D call. The source of this sequence is an adult who was a healthcare worker with PCR-confirmed SARS-CoV-2 infection or an uninfected control (not recorded which). The sample taken for sequencing was whole blood. CDR3 protein: CAWIRVQEAFF. CDR3 sequence (DNA): TGTGCCTGGATTAGGGTGCAAGAAGCTTTCTTT.